The clone carrying this T cell receptor beta chain was picked up many times. Its antigen is unidentified. TCR beta CDR3 regions were amplified from RNA transcripts. The library came from an HTBI-primed first-round RT-PCR and a second-round multiplex PCR. MiXCR, run by TCRdb on the multiplex PCR reads, gives a single entry per CDR3 protein. The table has some 150,000 distinct CDR3 sequences, about two fifths seen once. The sample originates from a study of Graves' ophthalmopathy and Graves' hyperthyroidism. Study outcomes and limitations: In separating ophthalmopathy from stable hyperthyroidism, a 13-signature model achieved 85% to 90% sensitivity and around 80% specificity.

Source material: peripheral blood. The TCR comes from a man aged 30 to 45 with Graves' ophthalmopathy.

In nucleotides, the CDR3 is TGTGCCATCGACCGGGACACGAGAGAGACCCAGTACTTC. Translation gives CAIDRDTRETQYF. The chain uses TRBV19 and TRBJ2-5, with TRBD1 as a possible D gene (6 bases). V dropped 10 bases and J dropped 4 bases, with 16 bases sitting between them. The germline gives CDR1 LNHDA, CDR2 SQIVND (reference sequence). CDR3 length: 13 amino acids.